This is a list of T cell receptor beta chains from one sample in a study. TCRdb used MiXCR to reprocess the RT-PCR reads, holding one entry per CDR3 protein. The table includes approximately 720,000 distinct CDR3 sequences, 14% detected once. The sample taken for sequencing was memory CD4+ T cells from blood. These receptors were collected from a female donor in good health, serving as a healthy control. CDR3s include the opening cysteine and the closing phenylalanine or tryptophan. The order of the fields is D gene, V gene, clone size, J gene, CDR3 protein, CDR3 DNA. A D gene is named only where the DNA matches it firmly. Rows give clone size only sometimes, using once, few, many, or a class for an expanded clone.

D: .; V: TRBV7-3; size: many; J: TRBJ2-3; CDR3: CASSAPGGDTSTDTQYF; DNA: TGTGCCAGCAGCGCCCCGGGCGGGGATACGAGCACAGATACGCAGTATTTT
D: .; V: TRBV7-3; size: many; J: TRBJ2-5; CDR3: CASSTDSQETQYF; DNA: TGTGCCAGCAGCACAGACAGCCAAGAGACCCAGTACTTC
D: .; V: TRBV7-2; size: many; J: TRBJ1-2; CDR3: CASSRPSSLGYTF; DNA: TGTGCCAGCAGCCGCCCATCCTCTCTAGGCTACACCTTC
D: TRBD2; V: TRBV20-1; size: few; J: TRBJ2-1; CDR3: CSARTGLAVYNEQFF; DNA: TGCAGTGCGAGAACGGGACTAGCTGTCTACAATGAGCAGTTCTTC
D: .; V: TRBV20-1; size: few; J: TRBJ1-3; CDR3: CSARGAFTGNTIYF; DNA: TGCAGTGCTAGAGGGGCATTTACTGGAAACACCATATATTTT
D: .; V: TRBV6-2/TRBV6-3; size: once; J: TRBJ1-1; CDR3: CASTPRGTISWVISDTEAFF; DNA: TGTGCCAGCACCCCCCGGGGGACGATAAGTTGGGTTATTTCTGACACTGAAGCTTTCTTT
D: .; V: TRBV7-3; size: .; J: TRBJ1-4; CDR3: CASSIKTGTKTNEKLFF; DNA: TGTGCCAGCAGCATTAAAACCGGGACTAAAACTAATGAAAAACTGTTTTTT
D: TRBD1; V: TRBV6-6; size: many; J: TRBJ2-5; CDR3: CASSDRDRETQYF; DNA: TGTGCCAGCAGTGACAGGGATAGGGAGACCCAGTACTTC
D: .; V: TRBV10-3; size: .; J: TRBJ1-1; CDR3: CAILDWGTEAFF; DNA: TGTGCCATCTTGGACTGGGGCACTGAAGCTTTCTTT
D: .; V: TRBV6-5; size: few; J: TRBJ2-2; CDR3: CASSYSRLYTGELFF; DNA: TGTGCCAGCAGTTACTCGAGGCTTTACACCGGGGAGCTGTTTTTT
D: .; V: TRBV5-1; size: .; J: TRBJ2-3; CDR3: CASSAQGEDSTDTQYF; DNA: TGCGCCAGCAGCGCCCAGGGGGAGGATTCCACAGATACGCAGTATTTT
D: TRBD2; V: TRBV29-1; size: few; J: TRBJ2-1; CDR3: CSVQREPYNEQFF; DNA: TGCAGCGTACAGCGGGAGCCCTACAATGAGCAGTTCTTC
D: TRBD2; V: TRBV20-1; size: many; J: TRBJ2-7; CDR3: CSAPGGRASYEQYF; DNA: TGCAGTGCCCCGGGGGGAAGGGCCTCCTACGAGCAGTACTTC
D: TRBD2; V: TRBV20-1; size: .; J: TRBJ2-3; CDR3: CSARRASGGTDTQYF; DNA: TGCAGTGCTAGGCGGGCTAGCGGAGGCACAGATACGCAGTATTTT
D: .; V: TRBV5-5; size: .; J: TRBJ2-7; CDR3: CASSPDPGEAYEQYF; DNA: TGTGCCAGCAGCCCCGATCCAGGGGAGGCCTACGAGCAGTACTTC
D: TRBD1; V: TRBV20-1; size: .; J: TRBJ1-5; CDR3: CSARTGTGGFSNQPQHF; DNA: TGCAGTGCTAGGACCGGGACAGGGGGCTTTAGCAATCAGCCCCAGCATTTT
D: TRBD1; V: TRBV5-1; size: few; J: TRBJ1-2; CDR3: CASSWGQGTHGYTF; DNA: TGCGCCAGCAGCTGGGGACAGGGGACCCATGGCTACACCTTC
D: TRBD1; V: TRBV20-1; size: .; J: TRBJ1-1; CDR3: CSASGRGRSEAFF; DNA: TGCAGTGCTAGTGGCAGGGGGCGAAGTGAAGCTTTCTTT
D: TRBD1; V: TRBV7-2; size: few; J: TRBJ2-6; CDR3: CALGTAGANVLTF; DNA: TGTGCCCTCGGGACAGCTGGGGCCAACGTCCTGACTTTC
D: TRBD2; V: TRBV7-9; size: .; J: TRBJ2-5; CDR3: CASSTGLAGFSETQYF; DNA: TGTGCCAGCAGCACCGGACTAGCGGGATTCTCGGAGACCCAGTACTTC
D: .; V: TRBV4-3; size: few; J: TRBJ1-5; CDR3: CASSQDRTDQPQHF; DNA: TGCGCCAGCAGCCAAGACAGAACAGATCAGCCCCAGCATTTT
D: TRBD1; V: TRBV9; size: few; J: TRBJ2-4; CDR3: CASSLGQGISKNIQYF; DNA: TGTGCCAGCAGCCTCGGACAGGGGATATCCAAAAACATTCAGTACTTC
D: .; V: TRBV20-1; size: few; J: TRBJ1-1; CDR3: CSARAGVDTEAFF; DNA: TGCAGTGCTAGAGCTGGGGTGGACACTGAAGCTTTCTTT
D: .; V: TRBV28; size: few; J: TRBJ2-1; CDR3: CAGRASYAGQFF; DNA: TGTGCCGGCCGGGCCTCTTACGCAGGGCAGTTCTTC
D: TRBD2; V: TRBV7-9; size: few; J: TRBJ2-1; CDR3: CASSPVAGAEQFF; DNA: TGTGCCAGCAGCCCAGTAGCGGGAGCTGAGCAGTTCTTC
D: .; V: TRBV12-3/TRBV12-4; size: .; J: TRBJ1-2; CDR3: CASSLLGESRYTF; DNA: TGTGCCAGCAGTTTGTTAGGGGAGAGTCGCTACACCTTC
D: .; V: TRBV12-3/TRBV12-4; size: .; J: TRBJ1-3; CDR3: CASSLGQTSGNTIYF; DNA: TGTGCCAGCAGTCTCGGACAGACCTCTGGAAACACCATATATTTT
D: TRBD1; V: TRBV7-8; size: few; J: TRBJ1-1; CDR3: CASSSHRGSWGNTEAFF; DNA: TGTGCCAGCAGCTCCCACAGGGGGTCCTGGGGGAACACTGAAGCTTTCTTT
D: TRBD2; V: TRBV7-3; size: .; J: TRBJ2-3; CDR3: CASSGSGSTDTQYF; DNA: TGTGCCAGCAGTGGTAGCGGGAGCACAGATACGCAGTATTTT
D: .; V: TRBV12-3/TRBV12-4; size: many; J: TRBJ2-7; CDR3: CASSLRLSAYEQYF; DNA: TGTGCCAGCAGTTTACGCCTATCTGCATACGAGCAGTACTTC
D: .; V: TRBV20-1; size: .; J: TRBJ2-5; CDR3: CSASHLWGARETQYF; DNA: TGCAGTGCCTCTCACTTGTGGGGGGCGCGGGAGACCCAGTACTTC
D: .; V: TRBV20-1; size: .; J: TRBJ1-5; CDR3: CSAPLLRGGRQPQHF; DNA: TGCAGTGCTCCGCTCCTTCGGGGGGGACGTCAGCCCCAGCATTTT
D: .; V: TRBV5-5; size: few; J: TRBJ1-1; CDR3: CASSLVRAVGTEAFF; DNA: TGTGCCAGCAGCTTGGTCAGGGCCGTAGGCACTGAAGCTTTCTTT
D: .; V: TRBV4-3; size: few; J: TRBJ1-6; CDR3: CASSQEGGNRLHF; DNA: TGCGCCAGCAGCCAAGAGGGGGGAAATCGCCTCCACTTT
D: .; V: TRBV19; size: .; J: TRBJ1-1; CDR3: CATSEQSLTEAFF; DNA: TGTGCCACCTCCGAGCAGTCCCTCACTGAAGCTTTCTTT
D: .; V: TRBV2; size: .; J: TRBJ2-7; CDR3: CASSERGGLLGYEQYF; DNA: TGTGCCAGCAGTGAAAGGGGGGGTCTTTTAGGGTACGAGCAGTACTTC
D: .; V: TRBV20-1; size: few; J: TRBJ2-7; CDR3: CSASWIVGAYEQYF; DNA: TGCAGTGCTAGCTGGATTGTTGGCGCGTACGAGCAGTACTTC
D: TRBD2; V: TRBV7-2; size: .; J: TRBJ2-1; CDR3: CASSPDLASGIHNEQFF; DNA: TGTGCCAGCAGCCCCGATTTGGCTAGCGGGATACACAATGAGCAGTTCTTC
D: TRBD1; V: TRBV5-5; size: few; J: TRBJ1-3; CDR3: CASSSGGADTIYF; DNA: TGTGCCAGCAGCTCAGGGGGCGCAGACACCATATATTTT
D: TRBD2; V: TRBV20-1; size: .; J: TRBJ2-2; CDR3: CSARDVVTSGGANTGELFF; DNA: TGCAGTGCTAGAGATGTTGTGACTAGCGGGGGAGCAAACACCGGGGAGCTGTTTTTT
D: .; V: TRBV10-3; size: .; J: TRBJ2-1; CDR3: CAISESISRSNEQFF; DNA: TGTGCCATCAGTGAGTCGATTAGCAGGAGCAATGAGCAGTTCTTC
D: .; V: TRBV13; size: .; J: TRBJ2-1; CDR3: CASWRPGGTYEQFF; DNA: TGTGCCAGCTGGCGGCCCGGCGGAACCTATGAGCAGTTCTTC
D: .; V: TRBV20-1; size: .; J: TRBJ1-2; CDR3: CSARDPGQSANYGYTF; DNA: TGCAGTGCTAGAGATCCCGGCCAGTCGGCTAACTATGGCTACACCTTC
D: .; V: TRBV6-5; size: many; J: TRBJ2-7; CDR3: CASSYSMKGYEQYF; DNA: TGTGCCAGCAGTTACTCGATGAAGGGCTACGAGCAGTACTTC
D: TRBD2; V: TRBV20-1; size: many; J: TRBJ2-7; CDR3: CSAYSGSGAYEQYF; DNA: TGCAGTGCTTATAGCGGGAGCGGGGCCTACGAGCAGTACTTC
D: TRBD2; V: TRBV4-1; size: many; J: TRBJ2-7; CDR3: CASSQLAGAGEQYF; DNA: TGCGCCAGCAGCCAGCTAGCGGGAGCGGGTGAGCAGTACTTC
D: .; V: TRBV20-1; size: many; J: TRBJ1-1; CDR3: CSASLGGDTEAFF; DNA: TGCAGTGCTAGTCTTGGAGGGGACACTGAAGCTTTCTTT
D: .; V: TRBV28; size: few; J: TRBJ1-2; CDR3: CASSFAGQIYGYTF; DNA: TGTGCCAGCAGTTTTGCTGGACAGATTTATGGCTACACCTTC
D: TRBD1; V: TRBV29-1; size: many; J: TRBJ2-3; CDR3: CSLLQGADTQYF; DNA: TGCAGCCTCCTACAGGGGGCAGATACGCAGTATTTT
D: .; V: TRBV20-1; size: .; J: TRBJ1-5; CDR3: CSAREGGPSLNQPQHF; DNA: TGCAGTGCTAGAGAGGGGGGGCCCAGCCTCAATCAGCCCCAGCATTTT
D: .; V: TRBV4-1; size: few; J: TRBJ1-1; CDR3: CASSFVGGTEAFF; DNA: TGCGCCAGCAGCTTCGTCGGGGGCACTGAAGCTTTCTTT
D: TRBD1; V: TRBV5-1; size: few; J: TRBJ1-2; CDR3: CASSLTGQDIYGYTF; DNA: TGCGCCAGCAGCTTAACGGGACAGGATATCTATGGCTACACCTTC
D: .; V: TRBV7-9; size: .; J: TRBJ2-3; CDR3: CASSLEGGTYTDTQYF; DNA: TGTGCCAGCAGCTTAGAAGGCGGAACTTACACAGATACGCAGTATTTT
D: .; V: TRBV20-1; size: .; J: TRBJ2-3; CDR3: CSARPMMGRDIVGADTQYF; DNA: TGCAGTGCTAGACCGATGATGGGCAGGGATATTGTTGGGGCAGATACGCAGTATTTT
D: .; V: TRBV7-3; size: few; J: TRBJ2-1; CDR3: CASSPDATYNEQFF; DNA: TGTGCCAGCAGTCCAGACGCGACCTACAATGAGCAGTTCTTC
D: .; V: TRBV6-5; size: .; J: TRBJ2-7; CDR3: CVSRGTRTSYEQYF; DNA: TGTGTCAGCAGAGGGACGAGGACCTCCTACGAGCAGTACTTC
D: .; V: TRBV10-2; size: few; J: TRBJ1-2; CDR3: CASSEMGAYYGYTF; DNA: TGCGCCAGCAGTGAGATGGGGGCCTACTATGGCTACACCTTC
D: .; V: TRBV3-1; size: .; J: TRBJ1-1; CDR3: CASSQDTGAGAFF; DNA: TGTGCCAGCAGCCAAGATACGGGGGCGGGAGCTTTCTTT
D: TRBD1; V: TRBV10-3; size: few; J: TRBJ2-2; CDR3: CAISTTGELGNTGELFF; DNA: TGTGCCATCAGTACCACAGGGGAGCTCGGCAACACCGGGGAGCTGTTTTTT
D: .; V: TRBV4-2; size: few; J: TRBJ1-6; CDR3: CASSQGGRYSPLHF; DNA: TGTGCCAGCAGCCAAGGAGGGAGGTATTCACCCCTCCACTTT